This T cell receptor beta chain originates from a study of T cell responses to AZD1222 COVID-19 vaccine. About the study: Second-dose timings of about 4 or about 12 weeks were pooled.

This clone was detected once. What it binds is unknown. The ends were cut back, 0 bases at V and 8 bases at J, with 6 bases in the middle. The germline gives CDR1 SGDLS, CDR2 YYNGEE. This CDR3 region has 12 residues. Measured with immunoSEQ multiplex PCR; TCRdb has only the in-frame clones, and not every one. The profile covers approximately 74,000 clones, with roughly 89% appearing a single time and about 2.4% taken by the ten largest. Notes on the study in general: Repertoire samples came only from after the peak T cell response. The span of vaccine-associated CD4 TCRs extended across spike, with dominance at 160-218 and 743-854.

Material: peripheral blood, obtained on day 0 of AZD1222 vaccination. The origin of this receptor is an adult in good health. The J gene is TRBJ2-1, the V gene TRBV9; D call uncertain. For the CDR3, the DNA is TGTGCCAGCAGCGTAGACGTTGATGAGCAGTTCTTC. It codes for CASSVDVDEQFF.